These T cell receptor beta chains were read from a single sample in a study of blood T cell repertoires in COVID-19. The protocol was immunoSEQ multiplex PCR, while the TCRdb copy is restricted to in-frame clones and leaves out a portion. The sample includes about 150,000 clones, roughly 89% of them seen just once. Material: peripheral blood. Receptors originate from a man aged 45 to 65 with acute or convalescent COVID-19. Each CDR3 is given with its conserved first and last residue. A D gene is named only where the DNA matches it firmly. Clone size is shown for a subset of rows, as once, few, many or a class of expanded clone.

size: .
V: TRBV5-1
length: 12
D: .
J: TRBJ2-1
DNA: TGCGCCAGCAGCTCCCCCACCGGGGAGCAGTTCTTC
CDR3: CASSSPTGEQFF

size: .
V: TRBV6-5
length: 14
D: .
J: TRBJ2-7
DNA: TGTGCCATCTCCTCGAGGCGCCTCTCCTACGAGCAGTACTTC
CDR3: CAISSRRLSYEQYF

size: .
V: TRBV7-2
length: 16
D: TRBD2
J: TRBJ2-1
DNA: TGTGCCAGCAGCATAACCGGGACTAGCGGGTACAATGAGCAGTTCTTC
CDR3: CASSITGTSGYNEQFF

size: .
V: TRBV24-1
length: 15
D: TRBD1
J: TRBJ2-1
DNA: TGTGCCACCAGTGGGACAGGGGCGACATACAATGAGCAGTTCTTC
CDR3: CATSGTGATYNEQFF

size: .
V: TRBV6-6
length: 16
D: TRBD1
J: TRBJ1-4
DNA: TGTGCCAGCAGTTACAAAGTCGACAGGGGGCCTGAAAAACTGTTTTTT
CDR3: CASSYKVDRGPEKLFF

size: .
V: TRBV19
length: 13
D: .
J: TRBJ2-5
DNA: TGTGCCAGTAGTATTCAGGGACAAGAGACCCAGTACTTC
CDR3: CASSIQGQETQYF

size: few
V: TRBV20-1
length: 15
D: TRBD1
J: TRBJ2-3
DNA: TGCAGTGCTAGTAATATTAGGGGGCTGGTAGATACGCAGTATTTT
CDR3: CSASNIRGLVDTQYF

size: .
V: TRBV12-2
length: 18
D: .
J: TRBJ1-1
DNA: TGTGCAAGTCGCTTAGGTTGGCCAGGGTTATTCATTCCGACTGAAGCTTTCTTT
CDR3: CASRLGWPGLFIPTEAFF

size: once
V: TRBV1
length: 14
D: .
J: TRBJ2-7
DNA: TGCACCAGCAGCCACCTTCGGTCGGGCTACGAGCAGTACTTC
CDR3: CTSSHLRSGYEQYF

size: once
V: TRBV9
length: 16
D: TRBD1
J: TRBJ1-1
DNA: TGTGCCAGCAGCGTAGCCCCGGGACAGATGAACACTGAAGCTTTCTTT
CDR3: CASSVAPGQMNTEAFF

size: .
V: TRBV5-6
length: 12
D: .
J: TRBJ2-1
DNA: TGTGCCAGCAGCTTGAGCGGACGGGCCCGGTTCTTC
CDR3: CASSLSGRARFF

size: .
V: TRBV19
length: 12
D: .
J: TRBJ1-1
DNA: TGTGCCAGTATGGGAGGATACACTGAAGCTTTCTTT
CDR3: CASMGGYTEAFF

size: .
V: TRBV5-4
length: 17
D: TRBD2
J: TRBJ2-5
DNA: TGTGCCAGCAGCAGGAGTTGGGCGGGAGGGAACGGTGAGACCCAGTACTTC
CDR3: CASSRSWAGGNGETQYF

size: .
V: TRBV6-2/TRBV6-3
length: 13
D: .
J: TRBJ1-1
DNA: TGTGCCAGCAGTTATTTGCGGAACACTGAAGCTTTCTTT
CDR3: CASSYLRNTEAFF

size: .
V: TRBV3-1/TRBV3-2
length: 15
D: .
J: TRBJ2-6
DNA: TGTGCCAGCAGAAACCAGGGAACTGGGGCCAACGTCCTGACTTTC
CDR3: CASRNQGTGANVLTF

size: once
V: TRBV28
length: 15
D: TRBD1
J: TRBJ2-2
DNA: TGTGCCAGCAGTTCACCCGGGACAGGGACCGGGGAGCTGTTTTTT
CDR3: CASSSPGTGTGELFF

size: .
V: TRBV2
length: 12
D: .
J: TRBJ2-2
DNA: TGTGCCAGTCCAGCGAACACCGGGGAGCTGTTTTTT
CDR3: CASPANTGELFF

size: .
V: TRBV19
length: 15
D: .
J: TRBJ2-7
DNA: TGTGCCAGTAGTATAGCGGGGGGCTACTCCTACGAGCAGTACTTC
CDR3: CASSIAGGYSYEQYF

size: .
V: TRBV27
length: 16
D: .
J: TRBJ1-2
DNA: TGTGCCAGCAGAAGGCAGGGGTTTAGTAGGAACTATGGCTACACCTTC
CDR3: CASRRQGFSRNYGYTF

size: .
V: TRBV4-2
length: 16
D: TRBD2
J: TRBJ2-7
DNA: TGTGCCAGCAGCCAGGGGGGACTAGCGGACTCCTACGAGCAGTACTTC
CDR3: CASSQGGLADSYEQYF

size: .
V: TRBV27
length: 15
D: TRBD1
J: TRBJ2-1
DNA: TGTGCCAGCAGACTACAGGGGGTGGCCTACAATGAGCAGTTCTTC
CDR3: CASRLQGVAYNEQFF

size: .
V: TRBV30
length: 14
D: TRBD1
J: TRBJ2-7
DNA: TGTGCCTGGAGTGTGGGGACAGGGAGCTACGAGCAGTACTTC
CDR3: CAWSVGTGSYEQYF

size: .
V: TRBV7-9
length: 16
D: TRBD2
J: TRBJ2-3
DNA: TGTGCCAGCAGCTTAGGACTAGCGGGAGTGGCAGATACGCAGTATTTT
CDR3: CASSLGLAGVADTQYF

size: .
V: TRBV27
length: 16
D: TRBD1
J: TRBJ1-2
DNA: TGTGCCAGCAGTTTCCTTGGACAGGGGGGTAACTATGGCTACACCTTC
CDR3: CASSFLGQGGNYGYTF

size: .
V: TRBV9
length: 16
D: TRBD2
J: TRBJ2-5
DNA: TGTGCCAGCAGCCTCGGGACTAGCGGGAGCTGGGAGACCCAGTACTTC
CDR3: CASSLGTSGSWETQYF

size: .
V: TRBV6-2/TRBV6-3
length: 11
D: .
J: TRBJ2-7
DNA: TGTGCCAGCAGTTATCAATACGAGCAGTACTTC
CDR3: CASSYQYEQYF

size: .
V: TRBV5-4
length: 14
D: .
J: TRBJ2-1
DNA: TGTGCCAGCAGTCGTGAGACTGCCACCAATGAGCAGTTCTTC
CDR3: CASSRETATNEQFF

size: .
V: TRBV30
length: 13
D: .
J: TRBJ1-6
DNA: TGTGCCATCCGAGGATCCTATAATTCACCCCTCCACTTT
CDR3: CAIRGSYNSPLHF

size: .
V: TRBV6-2/TRBV6-3
length: 13
D: .
J: TRBJ1-4
DNA: TGTGCCAGCAGTGAGGCGAATAATGAAAAACTGTTTTTT
CDR3: CASSEANNEKLFF

size: .
V: TRBV7-3
length: 15
D: TRBD1
J: TRBJ1-5
DNA: TGTGCCAGCAGCCCGGACAGGGAAAACAATCAGCCCCAGCATTTT
CDR3: CASSPDRENNQPQHF

size: .
V: TRBV9
length: 14
D: .
J: TRBJ1-2
DNA: TGTGCCAGCAGCCCCCGCCCCGGCAGGGAGGATTACACCTTC
CDR3: CASSPRPGREDYTF

size: once
V: TRBV28
length: 15
D: TRBD1
J: TRBJ1-1
DNA: TGTGCCAGCAGTTATCGGGACAGAGAACGGCGAGAAGCTTTCTTT
CDR3: CASSYRDRERREAFF

size: .
V: TRBV24-1
length: 15
D: TRBD1
J: TRBJ2-1
DNA: TGTGCCACCAGTGATGGGGACAGAGTTGACAATGAGCAGTTCTTC
CDR3: CATSDGDRVDNEQFF

size: .
V: TRBV7-6
length: 18
D: TRBD2
J: TRBJ2-3
DNA: TGTGCCAGCAGCCCCTCTATTCAGACTAGCGGGAGGGCAGATACGCAGTATTTT
CDR3: CASSPSIQTSGRADTQYF

size: few
V: TRBV7-2
length: 15
D: .
J: TRBJ1-1
DNA: TGTGCCAGCAGCTTATACCCAACCTCGGACACTGAAGCTTTCTTT
CDR3: CASSLYPTSDTEAFF

size: .
V: TRBV18
length: 13
D: TRBD1
J: TRBJ2-2
DNA: TGTGCCAGCTCACCCGACAGGGCCGGGGAGCTGTTTTTT
CDR3: CASSPDRAGELFF

size: .
V: TRBV4-1
length: 15
D: .
J: TRBJ1-2
DNA: TGCGCCAGCAGCCAGGAGAGTGCATCCAACTATGGCTACACCTTC
CDR3: CASSQESASNYGYTF

size: .
V: TRBV6-5
length: 15
D: .
J: TRBJ2-2
DNA: TGTGCCAGCAGGACAGACAGGCGGAACACCGGGGAGCTGTTTTTT
CDR3: CASRTDRRNTGELFF

size: once
V: TRBV6-5
length: 15
D: TRBD2
J: TRBJ2-1
DNA: TGTGCCAGCAGTTTAAGCGGGGGGGCTAACAATGAGCAGTTCTTC
CDR3: CASSLSGGANNEQFF

size: .
V: TRBV9
length: 12
D: .
J: TRBJ1-2
DNA: TGTGCCAGCAGCCCTTCAGGGAATGGCTACACCTTC
CDR3: CASSPSGNGYTF

size: once
V: TRBV5-1
length: 18
D: .
J: TRBJ2-6
DNA: TGCGCCAGCAGCTTGGAATCGGTGTTTTATACTGGGGCCAACGTCCTGACTTTC
CDR3: CASSLESVFYTGANVLTF

size: .
V: TRBV18
length: 14
D: .
J: TRBJ2-1
DNA: TGTGCCAGCTCACTCCAGGTTGAATTGGGTGAGCAGTTCTTC
CDR3: CASSLQVELGEQFF

size: .
V: TRBV12-3/TRBV12-4
length: 12
D: .
J: TRBJ1-6
DNA: TGTGCCAGCAGTCGAGGAAATTCACCCCTCCACTTT
CDR3: CASSRGNSPLHF

size: .
V: TRBV13
length: 13
D: .
J: TRBJ1-2
DNA: TGTGCCAGCAGCTTAGTTGTCACTAATGGCTACACCTTC
CDR3: CASSLVVTNGYTF

size: .
V: TRBV7-9
length: 17
D: .
J: TRBJ1-3
DNA: TGTGCCAGCAGCTGGGGTCTCGCGGGGGCTTCTGGAAACACCATATATTTT
CDR3: CASSWGLAGASGNTIYF

size: .
V: TRBV18
length: 18
D: TRBD2
J: TRBJ2-3
DNA: TGTGCCAGCTCAACGAGGACTAGCGGGGGGGCCGGCACAGATACGCAGTATTTT
CDR3: CASSTRTSGGAGTDTQYF

size: .
V: TRBV13
length: 17
D: TRBD1
J: TRBJ1-1
DNA: TGTGCCAGCAGCCTGTATACCGGGACAGGGGAAAACACTGAAGCTTTCTTT
CDR3: CASSLYTGTGENTEAFF

size: .
V: TRBV4-3
length: 16
D: .
J: TRBJ1-6
DNA: TGCGCCAGCAGCCAAGACACCTACGCTTATAATTCACCCCTCCACTTT
CDR3: CASSQDTYAYNSPLHF

size: .
V: TRBV7-9
length: 16
D: TRBD2
J: TRBJ2-1
DNA: TGTGCCAGCAGCTCCCGCGGGGGGGCCTCCTACAATGAGCAGTTCTTC
CDR3: CASSSRGGASYNEQFF

size: .
V: TRBV15
length: 16
D: .
J: TRBJ2-7
DNA: TGTGCCACCAGCAGAGATAGGGACTCCCACTCCTACGAGCAGTACTTC
CDR3: CATSRDRDSHSYEQYF

size: .
V: TRBV2
length: 13
D: .
J: TRBJ2-1
DNA: TGTGCCAGCGGAGTAAGCTCCTACAATGAGCAGTTCTTC
CDR3: CASGVSSYNEQFF

size: .
V: TRBV10-3
length: 13
D: .
J: TRBJ1-5
DNA: TGTGCCATCAGTGGCCGAGGGGGTCAGCCCCAGCATTTT
CDR3: CAISGRGGQPQHF